The entry that follows covers one TCR beta chain sequence. The count of this clonotype is one. The specificity of this receptor is unknown. This clone may be a read error of a much larger clone one base away. Here the CDR3 omits its conserved ending phenylalanine or tryptophan, so a read error is the likely source. A constant-region primer and ProtoScript II reverse transcriptase were used to reverse-transcribe TCRbeta-specific cDNA from roughly 0.55 ug total RNA. Construction of the TCRbeta libraries relied on three nested rounds of multiplex PCR, following a slightly modified ARM-PCR procedure. Each of the first two PCR rounds ran for about 11 cycles using multiplex TRBV1-TRBV30 forward primers together with a Cbeta reverse primer. A final 25-cycle PCR with Deep VentR polymerase added sample barcodes and Illumina adapters. Before sequencing, amplicons of 200-500 bp were purified from gel using a QIAquick gel extraction kit. The TCRbeta amplicons were sequenced with 250-bp paired-end reads on an Illumina HiSeq 2500. The published analysis was carried out like this. Trimmomatic v0.33 was used to quality-trim the reads, and FLASH v1.2.11 was used to merge paired reads so that full CDR3 sequences could be recovered. MiGEC v1.2.1b assigned V, D and J germline segments to the rearranged TCRbeta sequences. Clonotype statistics, along with Shannon-Wiener diversity indices, were calculated using VDJtools v1.0.0. To cut down on sampling bias, every analysis after diversity analysis relied on just the 250 most abundant clonotypes from each sample. The public reads were reanalyzed by TCRdb: fastp trimming at Q25, MiXCR alignment, in-frame beta chains only. A single entry per CDR3 protein holds the most common genes and DNA from its merged rows. TCRdb assigned the V and J calls; the authors' analysis was not used. Across this sample there are fewer than 400,000 distinct CDR3 sequences, with about 62% seen only once. The top ten hold roughly 8.6% of the sample.

The sample originates from a study of tumor-infiltrating lymphocytes in primary liver carcinoma (dated by TCRdb to 2016 to 2017). Concerning the study at large: Surgical resection was performed in China between November 2015 and 2016 on roughly 5 patients with histopathologically diagnosed primary liver carcinoma. The five patients, three men and two women aged 30 to 69 years, had hepatocellular carcinoma (four) or combined HCC and intrahepatic cholangiocarcinoma (one). The five patients had tumors staged T1-T3 N0M0, with maximum diameters ranging from about 4.2 to 11 cm. Samples yielded roughly 3.65 to 7.13 million productive TCRbeta reads; read depth did not differ significantly between tissue types. The study combined TCRbeta repertoire sequencing, expression microarrays and whole-exome sequencing across five regions of each liver tumor, with adjacent normal tissue and blood. A total of roughly 35 specimens from 5 patients went through TCRbeta repertoire sequencing, namely 25 tumor regions, 5 adjacent noncancerous liver tissues and 5 peripheral blood samples. High reproducibility was observed for the technical replicate repertoires, with mean shared-clone rates approximately 0.9 and correlation coefficients above 0.95.

Ends included, the CDR3 has 15 residues. Only the CDR3 part of the read is kept: 45 bases, read in frame from the first base. The CDR1 and CDR2 encoded by the germline V gene are LGHNA and YNFKEQ. Trimming removed 1 base from V and 5 bases from J, leaving 14 bases between the germline ends. Blood RNA was extracted from unsorted whole blood using TRIzol reagent, and germline DNA was obtained with the DNeasy Blood & Tissue kit. At the time of sampling, the patients had chronic HBV infection and had not received any treatment. Before surgery, roughly 3.7 milliliters of peripheral blood were collected into K2EDTA tubes. Beyond this particular receptor, the publication reports: A significantly larger repertoire fraction was made up by the top 250 clones in tumors than in blood (p = 0.039). Because the samples were bulk and unsorted, CD4+ and CD8+ T cell repertoires could not be compared. Repertoire overlap was found to be higher between tumor regions (mean about 36%) than between tumor-adjacent (around 17%) or tumor-blood (14%) pairs, consistent with antigen-driven expansion. Only the TCR beta chain was sequenced, so true repertoire diversity is likely underestimated because unpaired alpha chains were not captured. Only 4 or 5 patients were included in the study, and the authors note that the findings should be validated in a larger study.

The sequenced sample consisted of peripheral blood. The clonotype was recovered from a man between 40 and 49 years old with primary liver carcinoma and hepatitis B virus infection. The V gene is TRBV4-2 and the J gene is TRBJ1-1; TRBD1 is possibly the D segment (6 matching bases). The CDR3 in this case is CASSQVQGQGTEAFV. The nucleotides are TGTGCCAGCAGCCAAGTTCAGGGGCAGGGGACTGAAGCTTTCGTT.